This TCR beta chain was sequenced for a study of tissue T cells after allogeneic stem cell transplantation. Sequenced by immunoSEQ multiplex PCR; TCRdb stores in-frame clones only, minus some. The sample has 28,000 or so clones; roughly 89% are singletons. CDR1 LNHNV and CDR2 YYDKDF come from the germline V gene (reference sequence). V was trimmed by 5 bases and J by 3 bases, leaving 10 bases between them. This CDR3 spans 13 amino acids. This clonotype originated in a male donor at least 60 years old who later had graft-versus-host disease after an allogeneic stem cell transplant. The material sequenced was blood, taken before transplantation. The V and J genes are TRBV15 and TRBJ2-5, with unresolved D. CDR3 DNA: TGTGCCACCAGCGGTACCTGGGAAGAGACCCAGTACTTC. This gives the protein CATSGTWEETQYF.